The 20 T cell receptor beta chains reported below all come from one sample, sequenced in a study of molecular identifiers for immune sequencing clone quantification. MiXCR, applied by TCRdb to the PCR reads, yields one record per CDR3 protein. The table lists around 460,000 distinct CDR3 sequences, about 21% of them singletons, with 0.7% to 0.95% in the top ten. The specimen sequenced was naive CD8+ T cells from blood, with Jurkat cell RNA spiked in. Subset noted: FACS-sorted CD8+CD4-CCR7+CD45RA+ naive T cells. All receptors come from a human donor in good health. Some libraries in this study had Jurkat cell RNA spiked in.

This clonotype was seen a handful of times. The V gene is TRBV12-3 or TRBV12-4, the J gene TRBJ1-4, with 7 nucleotides matching TRBD1. The trim removed 7 bases at V and 4 bases at J, leaving 12 bases unmatched. This CDR3 has 16 amino acids. This chain's CDR3 is CASTNDREFGNEKLFF. In DNA form, the CDR3 reads TGTGCCAGCACCAATGACAGGGAATTTGGTAATGAAAAACTGTTTTTT.

This chain connects TRBV2 to TRBJ1-5; 9 positions agree with TRBD1. V gave up 6 bases and J gave up 0 bases; unmatched junction bases: 3. The CDR3 sequence is 15 residues long. CDR1 and CDR2 from the germline V gene are SNHLY and FYNNEI. The CDR3 DNA reads as TGTGCCAGCAGAGAACAGGGGGCTAGCAATCAGCCCCAGCATTTT. It is translated as CASREQGASNQPQHF.

The V call is TRBV14, the J call TRBJ2-4; 7 nucleotides align to TRBD1. V lost 1 base to trimming and J lost 7 bases; unmatched junction nucleotides: 10. The CDR3 covers 16 residues. Germline CDR1 and CDR2: SGHDN and FVKESK. CDR3 residues: CASSQGDRRGFNIQYF. The DNA of the CDR3 is TGTGCCAGCAGCCAAGGGGACCGCAGGGGGTTTAACATTCAGTACTTC.

The chain recombines TRBV4-3 with TRBJ1-4, with 7 nucleotides matching TRBD1. V dropped 0 bases and J dropped 7; count of bases not matched to a gene: 8. Germline loops: CDR1 LGHNA, CDR2 YSLEER. The CDR3 covers 16 residues. For the CDR3, the DNA is TGCGCCAGCAGCCAAGATAAAGGGGGCTTAAGTGAAAAACTGTTTTTT. This codes for CASSQDKGGLSEKLFF.

Comment on this clonotype: A much larger clone lies one base from this, so it may be a read error. The CDR3 is CASNTGGQPQHF. CDR3 sequence (DNA): TGTGCCAGCAATACAGGGGGTCAGCCCCAGCATTTT. J is TRBJ1-5 and V is TRBV6-2 or TRBV6-3, with 8 bases that match TRBD1. With V trimmed by 7 bases and J by 6 bases, 2 bases remained unmatched. Germline lookup yields CDR1 MNHEY and CDR2 SVGEGT. The CDR3 consists of 12 residues.

This clonotype was counted at least ten times. CDR3 coding DNA: TGTGCCAGCAGTTGGGGTCCGGGATGGAGCACTGAAGCTTTCTTT. Its protein product is CASSWGPGWSTEAFF. The chain joins TRBV27 to TRBJ1-1, with D unresolved. CDR1 and CDR2 from the germline V gene are MNHEY and SMNVEV (reference sequence). The CDR3 is 15 amino acids. Trimming took 4 bases from V and 4 from J, leaving 16 bases between them.

The chain recombines TRBV14 with TRBJ2-3, with a tentative D call TRBD1 (6 bases). The CDR3 loop spans 16 amino acids. CDR1 SGHDN and CDR2 FVKESK come from the germline V gene. The germline V and J ends were trimmed by 3 bases and 0 bases, with 13 bases remaining between them. CDR3 loop: CASSQIGTPSTDTQYF. The CDR3 DNA reads TGTGCCAGCAGCCAGATAGGGACACCCAGCACAGATACGCAGTATTTT.

This clonotype showed up many times. J is TRBJ2-7 and V is TRBV11-2; D tentatively reads TRBD1 or TRBD2 (5 bases each). The CDR3 is made up of 14 amino acids. Germline-derived CDR1 and CDR2 are SGHAT and FQNNGV. Trimming took off 6 bases at V and 4 bases at J, with 16 bases between the two ends. This CDR3 is CASREPHWGYEQYF. DNA of the CDR3: TGTGCCAGCAGAGAACCCCATTGGGGGTACGAGCAGTACTTC.

This clonotype has ten or more counts. The CDR3 bases are TGCGCCAGCAGCCAAGAGCAGGGTGGGACTGAAGCTTTCTTT. This gives the protein CASSQEQGGTEAFF. The J gene is TRBJ1-1, the V gene TRBV4-3; perhaps TRBD1 as D (5 bases). Between the trimmed V and J ends, which lost 0 bases and 5 bases, there was a span of 10 bases. CDR3 length: 14 residues. Germline CDR1 LGHNA, CDR2 YSLEER.

This clonotype was picked up a small number of times. The genes are TRBV7-9 and TRBJ1-2; 7 bases line up with TRBD1. J lost 2 bases, V lost 4 bases, and 7 bases had no gene match. The V gene's germline CDR1 is SEHNR and CDR2 FQNEAQ (reference sequence). The CDR3 contains 15 residues. The CDR3: CASSSTGERNYGYTF. The CDR3 bases are TGTGCCAGCAGCTCAACAGGGGAACGGAACTATGGCTACACCTTC. Based on the CDR3 plus reference TRBV7-9 and TRBJ1-2, the full variable domain is DTGVSQNPRHKITKRGQNVTFRCDPISEHNRLYWYRQTLGQGPEFLTYFQNEAQLEKSRLLSDRFSAERPKGSFSTLEIQRTEQGDSAMYLCASSSTGERNYGYTFGSGTRLTVV.

This clonotype occurred a few times. V is TRBV27 and J is TRBJ2-5, with no clear D. The germline V gene has CDR1 MNHEY and CDR2 SMNVEV (reference sequence). Trimming removed 7 bases at V and 5 bases at J, with 8 bases between. There are 11 residues in the CDR3. This CDR3 reads CASTVGETQYF. CDR3 bases: TGTGCCAGCACCGTCGGGGAGACCCAGTACTTC.

This clonotype was observed at least ten times. The chain employs TRBV2 and TRBJ1-4; tentative D call: TRBD1 (6 bases). In germline, CDR1 is SNHLY, CDR2 FYNNEI. The CDR3 runs 13 residues. The V and J ends lost 8 bases and 6 bases respectively, with 13 bases between them. CDR3 bases: TGTGCCAGCCGACAGGTGTACGATGAAAAACTGTTTTTT. As protein: CASRQVYDEKLFF.

This clonotype has a handful of counts. V gene TRBV19 combines with J gene TRBJ2-7, with 7 positions matching TRBD2. The CDR3 contains 14 residues. From germline, CDR1 is LNHDA and CDR2 SQIVND (reference sequence). With 5 bases clipped from V and 2 bases from J, the junction kept 6 bases outside the gene matches. In DNA, the CDR3 is TGTGCCAGTAGTCCCGATGGGAGGGCCTACGAGCAGTACTTC. Translating gives CASSPDGRAYEQYF. Variable domain in full (rest from reference TRBV19 and TRBJ2-7): DGGITQSPKYLFRKEGQNVTLSCEQNLNHDAMYWYRQDPGQGLRLIYYSQIVNDFQKGDIAEGYSVSREKKESFPLTVTSAQKNPTAFYLCASSPDGRAYEQYFGPGTRLTVT.

A few counts support this clonotype. The chain recombines TRBV6-2 or TRBV6-3 with TRBJ2-2; 7 nucleotides agree with TRBD2. Germline lookup yields CDR1 MNHEY and CDR2 SVGEGT. The V gene end was trimmed by 5 bases and the J gene end by 2 bases; junction bases not matched to a gene: 8. The CDR3 is 16 amino acids. The CDR3 loop reads CASSDYLADNTGELFF. In nucleotides, the CDR3 is TGTGCCAGCAGTGATTACCTAGCGGACAACACCGGGGAGCTGTTTTTT.

This chain links TRBV7-2 with TRBJ2-2, with TRBD2 matching over 15 bases. In germline, CDR1 is SGHTA, CDR2 FQGNSA. V lost 4 bases to trimming and J lost 1 base; unmatched junction nucleotides: 1. The CDR3 covers 17 residues. The CDR3 DNA is TGTGCCAGCAGCTGGACTAGCGGGGGGGAGAACACCGGGGAGCTGTTTTTT. Amino acid sequence: CASSWTSGGENTGELFF.

This clonotype was observed many times. The genes are TRBV6-2 or TRBV6-3 and TRBJ2-3; D remains ambiguous. The V and J ends lost 0 bases and 4 bases respectively, with 8 bases between them. The CDR3 consists of 14 residues. The germline V gene has CDR1 MNHEY and CDR2 SVGEGT. As DNA, the CDR3 is TGTGCCAGCAGTTACTCGATTGTTGCAGATACGCAGTATTTT. Amino acid sequence: CASSYSIVADTQYF.

This chain links TRBV6-2 or TRBV6-3 with TRBJ2-3; 14 bases map to TRBD2. J lost 5 bases, V lost 6 bases, and 16 bases had no gene match. This CDR3 region has 19 residues. CDR1 and CDR2 (germline): MNHEY, SVGEGT. This CDR3 is CASSPGTSGSVASGDTQYF. The CDR3 DNA reads as TGTGCCAGCAGCCCCGGGACTAGCGGGAGTGTTGCGTCGGGAGATACGCAGTATTTT.

This chain joins TRBV28 and TRBJ2-7; D is possibly TRBD1 (5 bases). The CDR3 consists of 13 residues. The germline gives CDR1 MDHEN, CDR2 SYDVKM. Trimming stripped 5 bases from V and 2 bases from J, with 10 bases between. The CDR3 region has the DNA TGTGCCAGCAGTGCCCTAGGGGCCTACGAGCAGTACTTC. Amino acid sequence: CASSALGAYEQYF.

In its sample, this clonotype was seen a few times. The V call is TRBV2, the J call TRBJ1-6, with D hard to call. Germline assignment: CDR1 SNHLY and CDR2 FYNNEI. This CDR3 region has 10 residues. V lost 5 bases to trimming and J lost 9 bases, with 2 bases between them. The CDR3 DNA reads as TGTGCCAGCAGTAGTTCACCCCTCCACTTT. Its translation is CASSSSPLHF.

The chain combines TRBV4-3 with TRBJ2-3; no reliable D call. V dropped 1 base and J dropped 1 base, with 18 bases sitting between them. The germline gives CDR1 LGHNA, CDR2 YSLEER. This CDR3 has 18 amino acids. CDR3 sequence reads: CASSQGPTRSRGTDTQYF. In DNA, the CDR3 is TGCGCCAGCAGCCAAGGTCCGACCAGATCTAGAGGCACAGATACGCAGTATTTT.